A selection of T cell receptor beta chains follows, all from one sample in a study of regulatory T cells in long-lasting Graves disease. TCRdb analysed the multiplex PCR reads with MiXCR anew, one entry per CDR3 protein. Among about 220,000 distinct CDR3 sequences listed, approximately 18% were seen once. This sample also appeared in a second study, on T cells in Graves' hyperthyroidism and ophthalmopathy.

The sample consisted of peripheral blood mononuclear cells (PBMCs), taken at new diagnosis, from a patient treated with antithyroid drugs. Every receptor here comes from a woman aged 30 to 39 with Graves disease. CDR3s include the opening cysteine and the closing phenylalanine or tryptophan. Each record gives: V gene, J gene, clone size, D gene, CDR3 DNA, CDR3 protein. D genes are given only for firm matches. Clone size, where shown, is once, few, many, or a class for clones that have expanded.

TRBV9	TRBJ1-2	many	-	TGTGCCAGCAGCGTAGAACCAGCGGGGGGCTACACCTTC	CASSVEPAGGYTF
TRBV13	TRBJ2-1	-	TRBD2	TGTGCCAGCAGCTTCGGGACTAGTTTCCTGTTCTTC	CASSFGTSFLFF
TRBV28	TRBJ1-5	few	-	TGTGCCAGCAGCCAAGACTGGGGGGGGAGACAGCCCCAGCATTTT	CASSQDWGGRQPQHF
TRBV20-1	TRBJ1-4	medium-sized	-	TGCAGTGCCGAGGGACGGCTTAATGAAAAACTGTTTTTT	CSAEGRLNEKLFF
TRBV11-3	TRBJ1-2	many	-	TGTGCCAGCAGCTTGGGGGGCAATGACTATGGCTACACCTTC	CASSLGGNDYGYTF
TRBV13	TRBJ2-5	many	-	TGTGCCAGCAGCTCGGGAGTCCCAGAGACCCAGTACTTC	CASSSGVPETQYF
TRBV18	TRBJ1-1	many	TRBD1	TGTGCCAGCTCGCTACAGGGGAAGGGGCTGAACACTGAAGCTTTCTTT	CASSLQGKGLNTEAFF
TRBV4-2	TRBJ1-1	many	-	TGTGCCAGCAGCCTCTTTAGAGGGGGGAACACTGAAGCTTTCTTT	CASSLFRGGNTEAFF
TRBV19	TRBJ2-5	many	TRBD2	TGTGCCAGTGGTACCCAAAGACTAGCGGCGAACCAAGAGACCCAGTACTTC	CASGTQRLAANQETQYF
TRBV12-5	TRBJ1-1	many	TRBD1	TGTGCTAGTGGTTCGTATGCCCAGGGGGATGAAGCTTTCTTT	CASGSYAQGDEAFF
TRBV15	TRBJ1-4	many	-	TGTGCCACCAGCGGGGGGGACAACGAAAAACTGTTTTTT	CATSGGDNEKLFF
TRBV20-1	TRBJ2-7	many	-	TGCAGTGCTCCTTCTCAGGGCTACGAGCAGTACTTC	CSAPSQGYEQYF
TRBV20-1	TRBJ2-1	many	TRBD2	TGCAGTGCTAGAGATTTGTCAAACAGAGCGGGAGGGCCGGGTGAGCAGTTCTTC	CSARDLSNRAGGPGEQFF
TRBV6-2/TRBV6-3	TRBJ2-7	many	TRBD2	TGTGCCAGCCACCTCGGGAGGGAAGCACCCTACGAGCAGTACTTC	CASHLGREAPYEQYF
TRBV3-1	TRBJ1-2	-	TRBD1	TGTGCCAGCAGCCGGGGACAGTACCATGGCTACACCTTC	CASSRGQYHGYTF
TRBV6-1	TRBJ1-1	many	TRBD1	TGTGCCAGCAGCACACTCAGGGGGCTGTTGGACACTGAAGCTTTCTTT	CASSTLRGLLDTEAFF
TRBV18	TRBJ1-1	once	-	TGTGCCAGCTCACAACAAACAGGGATGAACACTGAAGCTTTCTTT	CASSQQTGMNTEAFF
TRBV5-6	TRBJ2-4	-	TRBD2	TGTGCCAGCAGCTGGCGGGAGTGGGGGAAAAACATTCAGTACTTC	CASSWREWGKNIQYF
TRBV28	TRBJ2-7	many	-	TGTGCCAGCAGTTTACTGGGTCGGGAGCAGTACTTC	CASSLLGREQYF
TRBV2	TRBJ1-1	many	-	TGTGCCAGCAGTGAATCTGAGACAGGTGAAGCTTTCTTT	CASSESETGEAFF
TRBV20-1	TRBJ1-5	many	TRBD1	TGCAGTGCTGGCGGGACAGCGAGTAATCAGCCCCAGCATTTT	CSAGGTASNQPQHF
TRBV3-1	TRBJ1-6	many	-	TGTGCCAGCAGCCCGATCCTGGGGGGTTCTTCACCCCTCCACTTT	CASSPILGGSSPLHF
TRBV30	TRBJ1-6	many	-	TGTGCCTGGGTCGGGGACACCAATAATTCACCCCTCCACTTT	CAWVGDTNNSPLHF
TRBV30	TRBJ2-1	many	TRBD2	TGTGCCTGGAAGCTCCTAGCGGGGGGGCCGGGTGAGCAGTTCTTC	CAWKLLAGGPGEQFF
TRBV2	TRBJ1-2	-	-	TGTGCCAGCAGTATCGGGGACACCGCTGTTTATGGCTACACCTTC	CASSIGDTAVYGYTF
TRBV30	TRBJ1-4	-	TRBD1	TGTGCCTGGAGTCTAGGACAGGGATATGAAAAACTGTTTTTT	CAWSLGQGYEKLFF
TRBV6-5	TRBJ2-1	many	-	TGTGCCAGCAGTTACTCTGAGAGGCATGAGCAGTTCTTC	CASSYSERHEQFF
TRBV7-3	TRBJ1-1	-	-	TGTGCCAGCAGCTTAATCGGGGGGGGAATAGCTTTCTTT	CASSLIGGGIAFF
TRBV9	TRBJ2-1	few	TRBD1	TGTGCCAGCAGCGTAGCTACTCGGACAGGGGGCTTAGGGGAGCAGTTCTTC	CASSVATRTGGLGEQFF
TRBV4-1	TRBJ2-3	once	-	TGCGCCAGCAGCCAAGAAGGTACAGGGTTTGACACAGATACGCAGTATTTT	CASSQEGTGFDTDTQYF
TRBV7-9	TRBJ2-7	-	-	TGTGCCAGCGGGATCGGAGAGCAGTACTTC	CASGIGEQYF
TRBV3-1	TRBJ2-3	many	TRBD1	TGTGCCAGCAGCCCTACCCAGGACAGGGCGAGCACAGATACGCAGTATTTT	CASSPTQDRASTDTQYF
TRBV11-2	TRBJ2-3	many	-	TGTGCCAGCTCTCTGGAAGGGGGGACTACCCCTACGCAGTATTTT	CASSLEGGTTPTQYF
TRBV6-5	TRBJ2-3	-	-	TGTGCCAGCAGTTACAGGGACCCCACAGATACGCAGTATTTT	CASSYRDPTDTQYF
TRBV11-3	TRBJ2-2	many	TRBD2	TGTGCCAGCAGCCCTAGACTGGGAGGGCCGCAAAACACCGGGGAGCTGTTTTTT	CASSPRLGGPQNTGELFF
TRBV28	TRBJ1-2	many	-	TGTGCCAGCAGTCTGGGGCGATTCCTTAACTATGGCTACACCTTC	CASSLGRFLNYGYTF
TRBV28	TRBJ1-1	many	TRBD1	TGTGCCAGCAGTGGGACAGGGGTGAACACTGAAGCTTTCTTT	CASSGTGVNTEAFF
TRBV19	TRBJ2-7	-	TRBD2	TGTGCCAGTAGGCCGGGACGGGGGGCCTACGAGCAGTACTTC	CASRPGRGAYEQYF
TRBV20-1	TRBJ1-6	many	-	TGCAGTGCTAATCCGGGGCAGGGCGTGCAGCATATTTCACCCCTCCACTTT	CSANPGQGVQHISPLHF
TRBV19	TRBJ2-5	many	TRBD1	TGTGCCAGTAGTGGTCCCGACAGGGTGGCGACCCAGTACTTC	CASSGPDRVATQYF
TRBV9	TRBJ1-6	many	TRBD1	TGTGCCAGCAGCGGGGGACAGGGAACTAATTCACCCCTCCACTTT	CASSGGQGTNSPLHF
TRBV12-3/TRBV12-4	TRBJ1-5	-	TRBD1	TGTGCCAGCTCTAGGACAGGGGGTCAGCCCCAGCATTTT	CASSRTGGQPQHF
TRBV19	TRBJ1-5	many	-	TGTGCCAGTAGTATAGATTTGGGGGTGTATCAGCCCCAGCATTTT	CASSIDLGVYQPQHF
TRBV29-1	TRBJ1-3	many	-	TGCAGCGTTAAGTGCTCTGATGGCACCATATATTTT	CSVKCSDGTIYF
TRBV11-2	TRBJ2-7	-	-	TGTGCCAGCAGCTTAGCTCCTCCTCCCCTCCAATACGAGCAGTACTTC	CASSLAPPPLQYEQYF
TRBV12-3/TRBV12-4	TRBJ2-7	many	-	TGTGCCAGCAGTTTAGCAGGGTGGCACGAGCAGTACTTC	CASSLAGWHEQYF
TRBV28	TRBJ1-2	many	-	TGTGCCAGCAGCAATGGCGGGGGATATGGCTACACCTTC	CASSNGGGYGYTF
TRBV28	TRBJ2-1	many	-	TGTGCCAGCAGTTCCCCTGGGGGGAGCTCCTACAATGAGCAGTTCTTC	CASSSPGGSSYNEQFF
TRBV6-1	TRBJ2-7	few	-	TGTGCCAGCAGTGCCCCGGGAGTGCCCTACGAGCAGTACTTC	CASSAPGVPYEQYF
TRBV11-2	TRBJ2-3	-	-	TGTGCCAGCAGCTTAGTAAGGGGGTTTAGCACAGATACGCAGTATTTT	CASSLVRGFSTDTQYF
TRBV20-1	TRBJ2-2	many	TRBD1	TGCAGTGCTTTGGACAGGGGAAGTACCGGGGAGCTGTTTTTT	CSALDRGSTGELFF
TRBV14	TRBJ2-1	many	-	TGTGCCAGCAGCCAGCCGGGGGTAGGTAATGAGCAGTTCTTC	CASSQPGVGNEQFF
TRBV28	TRBJ1-1	many	TRBD1	TGTGCCAGCACAATCGGACAGGGGATCCGAACAAAAGCTTTCTTT	CASTIGQGIRTKAFF
TRBV5-8	TRBJ1-1	many	-	TGTGCCAGCAGCTTCGGGGACCGTGAAGCTTTCTTT	CASSFGDREAFF
TRBV7-2	TRBJ1-1	many	-	TGTGCCAGCAGCTTAGAAGGGCCTCTGGGACACCCCACTGAAGCTTTCTTT	CASSLEGPLGHPTEAFF
TRBV6-1	TRBJ2-7	many	TRBD1	TGTGCCAGCAGTCGAGGGACAGGGAACTACGAGCAGTACTTC	CASSRGTGNYEQYF